The next 17 T cell receptor beta chains were all read from a single sample in a study of beta chain features in type 1 diabetes. Of the isolated RNA, all was reverse transcribed, and so the sequenced material was expressed TCRB transcripts. The protocol was immunoSEQ multiplex PCR, while the TCRdb copy is restricted to in-frame clones and leaves out a portion. Found here are approximately 150,000 clones, approximately 8.4% of them singletons; the top ten hold about 2.5%. Source material: central memory CD4+ T cells from blood. These TCRs come from a woman between 18 and 30 years old in good health.

In this sample, this clone turned up a few times. The sample has other DNA sequences that encode this CDR3 too. The chain uses TRBV11-2 and TRBJ2-2; no reliable D call. This CDR3 region has 14 residues. The ends were cut back, 1 base at V and 5 bases at J, with 8 bases in the middle. CDR1 is SGHAT, CDR2 FQNNGV, per germline. The CDR3 DNA is TGTGCCAGCAGCTTAGGGGCCTTAACCGGGGAGCTGTTTTTT. It is translated as CASSLGALTGELFF.

This clone was counted between two and nine times. The CDR3 DNA sequence: TGTGCCAGCAGCGTAGATCCTAGCGGGAGCGAGACCCAGTACTTC. It is translated as CASSVDPSGSETQYF. The chain combines TRBV9 with TRBJ2-5, with 10 bases that match TRBD2. Germline assignment: CDR1 SGDLS and CDR2 YYNGEE. The CDR3 has 15 amino acids. Trimming took 0 bases from V and 5 from J; bases not matched to a gene: 4. The whole variable domain, filled in from reference TRBV9 and TRBJ2-5, reads DSGVTQTPKHLITATGQRVTLRCSPRSGDLSVYWYQQSLDQGLQFLIQYYNGEERAKGNILERFSAQQFPDLHSELNLSSLELGDSALYFCASSVDPSGSETQYFGPGTRLLVL.

This clone turned up a few times. The chain combines TRBV30 with TRBJ2-7, with 9 bases identical to TRBD1. J was trimmed by 0 bases and V by 2 bases; bases with no gene match: 5. This CDR3 comprises 15 residues. Germline CDR1 and CDR2: GTSNPN and SVGIG (reference sequence). CDR3 DNA sequence: TGTGCCTGGAGTTACGGGACAGGGAGCTCCTACGAGCAGTACTTC. Translation: CAWSYGTGSSYEQYF.

The V call is TRBV27, the J call TRBJ1-6; D might be TRBD1 (6 bases). V was pared by 8 bases and J by 4 bases, with 6 bases between. The germline gives CDR1 MNHEY, CDR2 SMNVEV (reference sequence). The CDR3 totals 12 residues. The CDR3 is CASGQYNSPLHF. DNA for the CDR3: TGTGCCAGCGGACAGTATAATTCACCCCTCCACTTT.

This clone occurred a few times. V usage is TRBV6-4 and J usage is TRBJ2-1; D is ambiguous. In germline, CDR1 is MRHNA, CDR2 SNTAGT. The CDR3 has 13 amino acids. V lost 3 bases to trimming and J lost 10 bases, with 13 bases between them. The CDR3 bases are TGTGCCAGCAGTGAGAGGATCGTTGGGGAGCAGTTCTTC. Protein: CASSERIVGEQFF.

The chain has TRBV5-1 and TRBJ1-6, with TRBD1 as a possible D gene (5 bases). Trimming removed 4 bases from V and 8 bases from J, with 16 bases in between. CDR1 and CDR2 from the germline V gene are SGHRS and YFSETQ. CDR3 length equals 15 residues. CDR3 bases: TGCGCCAGCAGCACCTCCGGGACTTCGGATTCACCCCTCCACTTT. Amino acid sequence: CASSTSGTSDSPLHF. Using reference TRBV5-1 and TRBJ1-6 for the parts outside the CDR3, the full variable domain is KAGVTQTPRYLIKTRGQQVTLSCSPISGHRSVSWYQQTPGQGLQFLFEYFSETQRNKGNFPGRFSGRQFSNSRSEMNVSTLELGDSALYLCASSTSGTSDSPLHFGNGTRLTVT.

This chain links TRBV5-1 with TRBJ2-2; 13 bases match TRBD2. Germline CDR1 SGHRS, CDR2 YFSETQ. V shed 0 bases and J 7 bases; nucleotides not matched to a gene: 9. The CDR3 consists of 18 residues. Here the CDR3 reads CASSLDTSGGALDGELFF. The CDR3 DNA is TGCGCCAGCAGCTTGGACACTAGCGGGGGGGCCCTTGACGGGGAGCTGTTTTTT.

This clone was detected a few times. This chain links TRBV11-3 with TRBJ1-1; 7 bases agree with TRBD1. Trimming at V came to 8 bases and at J to 4 bases, leaving 7 bases not matched to a gene. In germline, CDR1 is SGHNT, CDR2 YENEEA. This CDR3 contains 13 residues. The CDR3 protein is CASLRAGGTEAFF. CDR3 nucleotide sequence: TGTGCCAGCTTGCGGGCAGGGGGCACTGAAGCTTTCTTT.

This clone was found a few times. This chain connects TRBV19 to TRBJ2-1; 9 bases map to TRBD2. This CDR3 region has 15 residues. V lost 4 bases and J lost 8; bases outside the gene matches: 9. Germline V gene data show CDR1 as LNHDA and CDR2 as SQIVND (reference sequence). The CDR3 spells CASSRRAGGGDEQFF. The CDR3 DNA sequence: TGTGCCAGTAGTAGGAGGGCGGGAGGGGGCGATGAGCAGTTCTTC.

Only a few counts were recorded for this clone. The chain combines TRBV18 with TRBJ2-2, with D maybe TRBD1 (5 bases). The CDR3 spans 14 residues. V lost 1 base and J lost 4, with 7 bases in between. From germline, CDR1 is KGHSH and CDR2 LQKENI. The DNA of the CDR3 is TGTGCCAGCTCACCACGCGACAGCACCGGGGAGCTGTTTTTT. Translation gives CASSPRDSTGELFF.

This chain connects TRBV19 to TRBJ2-7; tentatively, D is TRBD1 (6 bases). V was cut by 2 bases and J by 0 bases, with 8 bases left in between. Germline V lookup: CDR1 LNHDA, CDR2 SQIVND (reference sequence). The CDR3 is made up of 14 amino acids. CDR3 region: CASSIQQGSYEQYF. CDR3 in DNA: TGTGCCAGTAGTATACAACAGGGCTCCTACGAGCAGTACTTC.

This clone has more than one count but fewer than ten. This rearrangement joins TRBV7-2 to TRBJ2-6, with a possible D match to TRBD1 (5 bases). This CDR3 region has 18 residues. V was shortened by 2 bases and J by 0 bases, with 14 bases between the two germline ends. Germline values: CDR1 SGHTA, CDR2 FQGNSA. Here the CDR3 reads CASSLWARVGSGANVLTF. CDR3 DNA: TGTGCCAGCAGCTTATGGGCCAGGGTGGGCTCTGGGGCCAACGTCCTGACTTTC.

The V gene is TRBV18, the J gene TRBJ1-2, with 7 nucleotides matching TRBD1. Per the germline V gene, CDR1 is KGHSH and CDR2 is LQKENI. The V gene end was trimmed by 3 bases and the J gene end by 8 bases; junction bases not matched to a gene: 6. CDR3 length: 13 amino acids. In DNA, the CDR3 is TGTGCCAGCTCACCCGACAGGGTTAAAGGCTACACCTTC. Encoded protein: CASSPDRVKGYTF.

In its sample, this clone was seen many times. This chain links TRBV7-2 with TRBJ2-2; possible D gene TRBD2, 5 bases. Germline V gene lookup returns CDR1 SGHTA and CDR2 FQGNSA. The CDR3 loop spans 14 amino acids. Trimming shortened V by 5 bases and J by 2 bases, and 9 bases separated the two germline ends. CDR3 loop: CASSPDSNTGELFF. The CDR3 region has the DNA TGTGCCAGCAGCCCGGACTCAAACACCGGGGAGCTGTTTTTT.

This clone has only a few counts. The chain is built from TRBV9 and TRBJ1-1; TRBD1 matches 7 bases. Germline CDR1 and CDR2: SGDLS and YYNGEE. Trimming removed 3 bases from V and 1 base from J; junction bases left unmatched: 9. The CDR3 is made up of 16 amino acids. The CDR3 protein is CASSAPSTGKNTEAFF. CDR3 nucleotides: TGTGCCAGCAGCGCCCCCTCGACAGGGAAGAACACTGAAGCTTTCTTT.

The rearrangement uses TRBV11-3 and TRBJ2-3, with D possibly TRBD2 on 6 matching bases. V gave up 5 bases and J gave up 6 bases, with 21 bases separating them. The CDR3 covers 16 residues. CDR1 is SGHNT and CDR2 is YENEEA in the germline V gene. CDR3 in DNA: TGTGCCAGCAGCCGAGGGACCGGGACTGACGGGGATACGCAGTATTTT. Protein: CASSRGTGTDGDTQYF.

This clone was seen a handful of times. This chain connects TRBV5-1 to TRBJ2-7; D may be TRBD2 (7 bases). The CDR3 length is 16 residues. V shed 3 bases and J shed 1 base, with 17 bases lying between them. Germline-derived CDR1 and CDR2 are SGHRS and YFSETQ. The CDR3 reads CASSWGLRTASYEQYF. CDR3 bases: TGCGCCAGCAGCTGGGGACTAAGGACAGCGTCCTACGAGCAGTACTTC.